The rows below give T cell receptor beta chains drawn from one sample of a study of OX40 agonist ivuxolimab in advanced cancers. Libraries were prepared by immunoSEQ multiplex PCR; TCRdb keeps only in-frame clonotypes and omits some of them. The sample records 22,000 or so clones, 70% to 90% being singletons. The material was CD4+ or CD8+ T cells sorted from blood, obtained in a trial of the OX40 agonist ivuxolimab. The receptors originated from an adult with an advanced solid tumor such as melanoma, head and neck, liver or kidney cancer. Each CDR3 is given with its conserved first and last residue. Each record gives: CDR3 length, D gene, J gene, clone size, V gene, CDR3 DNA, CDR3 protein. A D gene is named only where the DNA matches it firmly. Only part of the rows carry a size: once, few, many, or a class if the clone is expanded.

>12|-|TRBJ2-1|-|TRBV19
TGTGCCAGTAGTATAGGAGGGCTTGAGCAGTTCTTC
CASSIGGLEQFF
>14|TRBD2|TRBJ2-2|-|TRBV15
TGTGCCACTAAAGTGAGCGGGGGTCCCGGGGAGCTGTTTTTT
CATKVSGGPGELFF
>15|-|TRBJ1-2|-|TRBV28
TGTGCCAGCAGTTATTACCCCCCAGGGTCCTATGGCTACACCTTC
CASSYYPPGSYGYTF
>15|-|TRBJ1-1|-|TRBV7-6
TGTGCCAGCAGCTCAAGTCCGACAGAGAACACTGAAGCTTTCTTT
CASSSSPTENTEAFF
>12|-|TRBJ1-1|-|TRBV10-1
TGCGCCAGCAGTGATAATGGTAAAGAAGCTTTCTTT
CASSDNGKEAFF
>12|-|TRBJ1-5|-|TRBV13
TGTGCCAGCAGCTTAGCGGATCAGCCCCAGCATTTT
CASSLADQPQHF
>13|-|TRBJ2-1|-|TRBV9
TGTGCCAGCAGCCTAAAAGGTTACAATGAGCAGTTCTTC
CASSLKGYNEQFF
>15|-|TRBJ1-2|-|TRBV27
TGTGCCAGCAGCCCCCTTGGGGGCCTAAACTATGGCTACACCTTC
CASSPLGGLNYGYTF
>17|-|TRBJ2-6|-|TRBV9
TGTGCCAGCAGCGTAGGGGGTGGGGTCTCTGGGGCCAACGTCCTGACTTTC
CASSVGGGVSGANVLTF
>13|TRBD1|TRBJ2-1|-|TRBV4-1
TGCGCCAGCAGCGCGGACAGGGCCGATGAGCAGTTCTTC
CASSADRADEQFF
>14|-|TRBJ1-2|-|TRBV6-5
TGTGCCAGCAGCGATGATTGGAGGGGTTATGGCTACACCTTC
CASSDDWRGYGYTF
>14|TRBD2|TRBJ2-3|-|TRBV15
TGTGCCACCAGCAGAGTTCGGGGGGCAGATACGCAGTATTTT
CATSRVRGADTQYF
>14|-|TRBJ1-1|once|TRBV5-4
TGTGCCAGCAGCTCCCGCGGGTTGGGCACTGAAGCTTTCTTT
CASSSRGLGTEAFF
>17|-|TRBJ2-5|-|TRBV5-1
TGCGCCAGCAGCTTGGCCGACGTTCTGTGGTACCAAGAGACCCAGTACTTC
CASSLADVLWYQETQYF
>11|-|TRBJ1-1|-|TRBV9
TGTGCCAGCGCGGGAGGTGGGAAAGCTTTCTTT
CASAGGGKAFF
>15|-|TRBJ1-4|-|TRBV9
TGTGCCAGCAGCGTAGCTCAGGGGTCGGGTGAAAAACTGTTTTTT
CASSVAQGSGEKLFF
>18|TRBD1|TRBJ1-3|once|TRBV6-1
TGTGCCAGCAGTGAGGAGACAGGGTTGTCACACTCTGGAAACACCATATATTTT
CASSEETGLSHSGNTIYF
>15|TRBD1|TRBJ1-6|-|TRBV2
TGTGCCAGCAGCGATACGACAGGGGCTGGGTCACCCCTCCACTTT
CASSDTTGAGSPLHF
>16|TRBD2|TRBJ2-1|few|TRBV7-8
TGTGCCAGCAGCCTTTCTAGCGGGGTGGGCTACAATGAGCAGTTCTTC
CASSLSSGVGYNEQFF